This passage covers 22 T cell receptor beta chains from one sample sequenced in a study of blood T cell repertoires in COVID-19. Produced via immunoSEQ multiplex PCR; TCRdb's table is partial and in-frame only. The sample contains about 240,000 clones, about four fifths of which appear only once. The sample comprised peripheral blood. The receptor set was obtained from a woman of 80 years or more with COVID-19, enrolled during active disease.

This clone was picked up one time. This chain joins TRBV2 and TRBJ1-2, with no clear D. This CDR3 contains 12 residues. Trimming shortened V by 5 bases and J by 8 bases, and 12 bases separated the two germline ends. Germline assignment: CDR1 SNHLY and CDR2 FYNNEI. In DNA form, the CDR3 reads TGTGCCAGCAGTATCAGCGGGAGGGGCTACACCTTC. It translates to CASSISGRGYTF.

V gene TRBV7-9 combines with J gene TRBJ1-3; no clear D gene. Germline assignment: CDR1 SEHNR and CDR2 FQNEAQ (reference sequence). V lost 2 bases and J lost 0, with 8 bases in between. This CDR3 is built from 15 residues. The DNA of the CDR3 is TGTGCCAGCAGCTTATACGGAGCCTCTGGAAACACCATATATTTT. Protein sequence: CASSLYGASGNTIYF.

The V and J genes are TRBV3-1 (or the pseudogene TRBV3-2) and TRBJ1-4; TRBD1 matches 7 bases. The V and J ends lost 4 bases and 8 bases, in that order; junction bases with no gene match: 4. Per germline, CDR1 LGHDT and CDR2 YNNKEL (reference sequence). The CDR3 runs to 13 residues. CDR3 nucleotide sequence: TGTGCCAGCAGCCTGAGAGGGGGCGAAAAACTGTTTTTT. Translated: CASSLRGGEKLFF.

The chain links TRBV9 to TRBJ1-6, with TRBD1 as a possible D gene (6 bases). Trimming stripped 4 bases from V and 0 bases from J, with 14 bases between. The CDR3 extends over 17 amino acids. CDR1 is SGDLS and CDR2 is YYNGEE in the germline V gene. CDR3 nucleotides: TGTGCCAGCAGCTCCTCGGGGGGGCTCTCCTATAATTCACCCCTCCACTTT. Its translation: CASSSSGGLSYNSPLHF.

This clone appeared a few times. This chain uses TRBV3-1 (or the pseudogene TRBV3-2) with TRBJ1-4; D is ambiguous. V shed 3 bases and J shed 13 bases, with 15 bases lying between them. CDR1 LGHDT and CDR2 YNNKEL come from the germline V gene (reference sequence). The CDR3 length is 13 residues. This CDR3 is CASSHGAVVGLFF. DNA for the CDR3: TGTGCCAGCAGCCATGGTGCCGTAGTTGGACTGTTTTTT.

The chain links TRBV5-1 to TRBJ1-5, with D possibly being TRBD1 (6 bases). CDR3 size: 15 residues. Germline V CDR1 and CDR2: SGHRS, YFSETQ. The V gene lost 0 bases and the J gene lost 4 bases, with 11 bases spanning the gap. The CDR3 spells CASSLAGTNNQPQHF. As DNA, the CDR3 is TGCGCCAGCAGCTTGGCCGGGACAAATAATCAGCCCCAGCATTTT.

The chain is built from TRBV5-1 and TRBJ2-1; 7 bases fit TRBD2. CDR1 and CDR2 (germline): SGHRS, YFSETQ. The CDR3 contains 13 residues. V dropped 4 bases and J dropped 6; count of bases not matched to a gene: 4. In nucleotides, the CDR3 is TGCGCCAGCAGCCCGCTAGCGGCCAATGAGCAGTTCTTC. Encoded protein: CASSPLAANEQFF.

The genes are TRBV6-6 and TRBJ1-5; D may be TRBD1 (5 bases). CDR3 size: 14 residues. CDR1 and CDR2 (germline): MNHNY, SVGAGI (reference sequence). V lost 0 bases and J lost 9, with 12 bases in between. The CDR3 sequence: CASSYSLEGPPQHF. In nucleotides, the CDR3 is TGTGCCAGCAGTTACTCGTTGGAGGGGCCGCCCCAGCATTTT.

V gene TRBV18 combines with J gene TRBJ1-5; 10 nucleotides align to TRBD1. CDR1 KGHSH and CDR2 LQKENI come from the germline V gene. This CDR3 is built from 14 residues. V shed 4 bases and J 5 bases; nucleotides not matched to a gene: 2. CDR3 amino acids: CASSLGQGDQPQHF. CDR3 DNA sequence: TGTGCCAGCTCACTCGGACAGGGGGATCAGCCCCAGCATTTT.

This chain uses TRBV7-2 with TRBJ2-7; a weak D match, TRBD1 (6 bases). V was trimmed by 7 bases and J by 0 bases, leaving 16 bases between them. The germline gives CDR1 SGHTA, CDR2 FQGNSA. The CDR3 runs to 15 residues. CDR3 protein: CASKEGTTSSYEQYF. The DNA for the CDR3 is TGTGCCAGCAAGGAAGGGACAACAAGCTCCTACGAGCAGTACTTC.

The rearrangement links TRBV28 to TRBJ1-5, with unresolved D. V shed 5 bases and J shed 8 bases, with 13 bases lying between them. The length of the CDR3 is 13 residues. Germline loops: CDR1 MDHEN, CDR2 SYDVKM. This CDR3 reads CASSRRSWEPQHF. As DNA, the CDR3 is TGTGCCAGCAGTCGGAGGTCCTGGGAGCCCCAGCATTTT.

This chain joins TRBV7-9 and TRBJ1-2; tentative D call: TRBD1 (6 bases). The CDR3 length is 14 residues. Trimming took 4 bases from V and 6 from J, leaving 15 bases between them. CDR1 is SEHNR, CDR2 FQNEAQ, per germline (reference sequence). The CDR3 here is CASSSLDRPDGYTF. The CDR3 region has the DNA TGTGCCAGCAGCTCCCTAGACAGGCCCGATGGCTACACCTTC. Full variable domain (rest looked up from reference TRBV7-9 and TRBJ1-2): DTGVSQNPRHKITKRGQNVTFRCDPISEHNRLYWYRQTLGQGPEFLTYFQNEAQLEKSRLLSDRFSAERPKGSFSTLEIQRTEQGDSAMYLCASSSLDRPDGYTFGSGTRLTVV.

The genes are TRBV30 and TRBJ2-7, with D perhaps TRBD2 (6 bases). Germline values: CDR1 GTSNPN, CDR2 SVGIG (reference sequence). Trimming removed 8 bases at V and 3 bases at J, with 11 bases between. The CDR3 spans 11 residues. This CDR3 reads CARGDRYEQYF. In DNA form, the CDR3 reads TGTGCCCGCGGGGACCGCTACGAGCAGTACTTC. The variable domain in full, completed from reference TRBV30 and TRBJ2-7, reads SQTIHQWPATLVQPVGSPLSLECTVEGTSNPNLYWYRQAAGRGLQLLFYSVGIGQISSEVPQNLSASRPQDRQFILSSKKLLLSDSGFYLCARGDRYEQYFGPGTRLTVT.

The chain carries TRBV10-2 and TRBJ2-7; 8 bases are a match to TRBD2. The CDR3 totals 15 residues. Germline V lookup: CDR1 WSHSY, CDR2 SAAADI. V was pared by 5 bases and J by 2 bases, with 8 bases of the junction left unmatched. The CDR3 region has the DNA TGCGCCAGCAGTTCCGGGGGGGCGGGGACCTACGAGCAGTACTTC. As protein: CASSSGGAGTYEQYF.

The chain recombines TRBV30 with TRBJ1-6; 8 bases are a match to TRBD1. The CDR3 is made up of 15 amino acids. V shed 7 bases and J 7 bases; nucleotides not matched to a gene: 12. The germline gives CDR1 GTSNPN, CDR2 SVGIG (reference sequence). The CDR3, as DNA: TGTGCCTCATTACAGATGACAGGGGCGAATTCACCCCTCCACTTT. This encodes CASLQMTGANSPLHF.

The rearrangement joins TRBV7-9 to TRBJ1-2; D gene unclear. Germline V gene data show CDR1 as SEHNR and CDR2 as FQNEAQ (reference sequence). The CDR3 totals 17 residues. Trimming stripped 4 bases from V and 8 bases from J, with 26 bases between. DNA for the CDR3: TGTGCCAGCAGCTCCCCGGGGTCGGGCCCAGCAGTGAAAGGCTACACCTTC. This codes for CASSSPGSGPAVKGYTF.

The gene calls are TRBV29-1 and TRBJ2-3; 10 bases map to TRBD1. This CDR3 comprises 13 residues. CDR1 and CDR2 (germline): SQVTM, ANQGSEA. After removal of 4 bases from V and 4 bases from J, the junction contained 2 bases not matched to a gene. Written as DNA, the CDR3 is TGCAGCGTTGTTGGACAGGGGGCAGATACGCAGTATTTT. Protein product: CSVVGQGADTQYF.

The chain's CDR3 is CASSLAGGEADTQYF. The CDR3 DNA reads as TGTGCCAGCAGCTTAGCGGGTGGGGAGGCAGATACGCAGTATTTT. V and J are TRBV7-3 and TRBJ2-3; a weak D match, TRBD2 (6 bases). Germline loops: CDR1 SGHTA, CDR2 FQGTGA. The CDR3 length is 15 residues. V lost 2 bases and J lost 4, with 13 bases in between.

In its sample, this clone was seen once. V gene TRBV6-6 combines with J gene TRBJ2-1, with 8 bases aligning to TRBD1. V lost 6 bases, J lost 3 bases, and 7 bases stayed unmatched. Germline assignment: CDR1 MNHNY and CDR2 SVGAGI (reference sequence). The CDR3 totals 15 residues. The CDR3 DNA follows: TGTGCCAGCAGATCAGGGGGCAGGGTCTACAATGAGCAGTTCTTC. Protein product: CASRSGGRVYNEQFF.

The chain recombines TRBV5-8 with TRBJ1-5, with 8 bases that match TRBD1. This CDR3 region has 13 residues. Germline assignment: CDR1 SGHTS and CDR2 YDEGEE. V lost 4 bases to trimming and J lost 9 bases; unmatched junction nucleotides: 6. The CDR3 spells CASSRDRGRPQHF. CDR3 nucleotides: TGTGCCAGCAGCCGTGACAGGGGACGGCCCCAGCATTTT. Complete variable domain (other parts from reference TRBV5-8 and TRBJ1-5): EAGVTQSPTHLIKTRGQQATLRCSPISGHTSVYWYQQALGLGLQFLLWYDEGEERNRGNFPPRFSGRQFPNYSSELNVNALELEDSALYLCASSRDRGRPQHFGDGTRLSIL.

The V gene is TRBV7-8, the J gene TRBJ1-2; 7 nucleotides match TRBD1. CDR3 length: 13 residues. In germline, CDR1 is SGHVS, CDR2 FQNEAQ. Germline trimming cut 5 bases from V and 7 bases from J; bases unmatched to any gene: 7. Written as DNA, the CDR3 is TGTGCCAGCAGCGCGACAGGGTCGGTTGGCTACACCTTC. As protein: CASSATGSVGYTF. The full variable domain, completed using reference TRBV7-8 and TRBJ1-2, is GAGVSQSPRYKVAKRGQDVALRCDPISGHVSLFWYQQALGQGPEFLTYFQNEAQLDKSGLPSDRFFAERPEGSVSTLKIQRTQQEDSAVYLCASSATGSVGYTFGSGTRLTVV.

The J gene is TRBJ1-2, the V gene TRBV19, with D possibly TRBD1 on 6 matching bases. V was shortened by 4 bases and J by 0 bases, with 9 bases between the two germline ends. Germline CDR1 and CDR2: LNHDA and SQIVND (reference sequence). The CDR3 is 14 amino acids. The CDR3 DNA sequence: TGTGCCAGTAGTAGACAGGTAGCTAACTATGGCTACACCTTC. Protein: CASSRQVANYGYTF.